This T cell receptor beta chain was observed in a study of blood T cell repertoires in COVID-19. As for the study in general: PBMCs, B-cell-depleted T cells, or T cells were the source of the cDNA or gDNA that made up the material.

In the original processing: For nucleated cells, counts were estimated from reference gene primer amplification. Repertoires were generated with immunoSEQ multiplex PCR, while TCRdb's copy carries only in-frame clones and drops some. The V and J calls and clone size come from that table; D and trimming were worked out from the DNA. The sample lists 150,000 to 200,000 clones; about 80% were seen once. There are 12 residues in the CDR3. Germline values: CDR1 LNHDA, CDR2 SQIVND (reference sequence). The V end was cut by 5 bases, the J end by 4 bases, with 8 bases between. The sequence was collected from a man in his sixties or seventies with active or convalescent COVID-19. Sequenced sample: peripheral blood. This sequence joins TRBV19 and TRBJ1-2; D is ambiguous. CDR3 sequence reads: CASSPRSYGYTF. The CDR3, as DNA: TGTGCCAGTAGTCCCAGATCCTATGGCTACACCTTC.